This T cell receptor (beta chain) was profiled in a study of blood T cell repertoires in COVID-19. Study information: Both acute and convalescent COVID-19 samples were obtained from the United States, Italy and Spain. PBMCs, B-cell-depleted T cells, or T cells were the source of the cDNA or gDNA that made up the material.

Germline trimming cut 4 bases from V and 10 bases from J; bases unmatched to any gene: 4. Per germline, CDR1 SGHVS and CDR2 FQNEAQ. The CDR3 contains 13 residues. In the source study's methods: Estimated nucleated cell counts came from reference gene primer amplification. Sequencing used immunoSEQ multiplex PCR; TCRdb keeps in-frame clones, though not all of them. Clone size and the V and J calls come from that table; the DNA yielded D and trimming. The sample lists hundreds of thousands of clones; over 70% were seen once. This sequence joins TRBV7-8 and TRBJ1-4, with TRBD1 matching 9 bases. Material for sequencing was peripheral blood. The TCR sequence derives from an elderly woman with acute or convalescent COVID-19. Here the CDR3 DNA reads TGTGCCAGCAGCTCGGGACAGGGAGGAAAACTGTTTTTT. This gives the protein CASSSGQGGKLFF. The complete variable domain, with remaining parts taken from reference TRBV7-8 and TRBJ1-4, reads GAGVSQSPRYKVAKRGQDVALRCDPISGHVSLFWYQQALGQGPEFLTYFQNEAQLDKSGLPSDRFFAERPEGSVSTLKIQRTQQEDSAVYLCASSSGQGGKLFFGSGTQLSVL.